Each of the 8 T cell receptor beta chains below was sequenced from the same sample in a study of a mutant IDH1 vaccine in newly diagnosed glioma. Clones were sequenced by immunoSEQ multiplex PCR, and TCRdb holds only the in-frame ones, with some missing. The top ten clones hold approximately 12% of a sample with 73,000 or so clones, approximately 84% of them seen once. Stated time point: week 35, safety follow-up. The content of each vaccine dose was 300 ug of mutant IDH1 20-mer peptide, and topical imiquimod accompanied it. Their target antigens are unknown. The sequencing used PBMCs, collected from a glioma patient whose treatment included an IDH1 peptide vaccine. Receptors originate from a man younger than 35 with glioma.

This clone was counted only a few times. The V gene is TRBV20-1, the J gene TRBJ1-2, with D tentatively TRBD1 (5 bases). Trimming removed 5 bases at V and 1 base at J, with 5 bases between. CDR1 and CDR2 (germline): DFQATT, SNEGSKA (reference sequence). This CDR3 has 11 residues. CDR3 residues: CSAGHNYGYTF. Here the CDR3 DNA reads TGCAGTGCTGGACATAACTATGGCTACACCTTC.

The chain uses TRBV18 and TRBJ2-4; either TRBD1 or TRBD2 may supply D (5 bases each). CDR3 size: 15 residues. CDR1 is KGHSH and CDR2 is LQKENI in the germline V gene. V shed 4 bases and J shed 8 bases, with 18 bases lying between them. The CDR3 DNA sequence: TGTGCCAGCTCACAATCGGGGCCACCGTTTGACATTCAGTACTTC. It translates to CASSQSGPPFDIQYF.

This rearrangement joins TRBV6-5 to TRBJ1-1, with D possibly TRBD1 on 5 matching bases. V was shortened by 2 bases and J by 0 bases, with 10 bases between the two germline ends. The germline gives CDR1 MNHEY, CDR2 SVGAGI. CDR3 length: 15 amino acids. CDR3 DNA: TGTGCCAGCAGTTACGATGAGGGACTGAACACTGAAGCTTTCTTT. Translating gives CASSYDEGLNTEAFF.

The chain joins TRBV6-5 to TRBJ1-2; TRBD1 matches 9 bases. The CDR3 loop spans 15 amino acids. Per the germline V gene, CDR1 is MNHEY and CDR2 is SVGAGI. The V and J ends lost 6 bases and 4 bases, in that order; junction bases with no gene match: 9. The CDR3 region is CASRPTGGPIYGYTF. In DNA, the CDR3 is TGTGCCAGCAGACCAACAGGGGGCCCCATCTATGGCTACACCTTC.

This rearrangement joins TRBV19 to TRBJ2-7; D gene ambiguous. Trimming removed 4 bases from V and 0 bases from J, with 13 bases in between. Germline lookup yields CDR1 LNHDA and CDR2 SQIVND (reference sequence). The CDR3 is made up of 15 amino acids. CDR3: CASSKMGSSSYEQYF. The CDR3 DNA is TGTGCCAGTAGTAAAATGGGGTCCAGCTCCTACGAGCAGTACTTC.

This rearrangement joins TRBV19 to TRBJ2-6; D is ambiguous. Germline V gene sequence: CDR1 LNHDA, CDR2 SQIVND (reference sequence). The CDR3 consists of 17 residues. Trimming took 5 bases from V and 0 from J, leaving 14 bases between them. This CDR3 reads CASSFLPAGSGANVLTF. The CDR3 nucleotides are TGTGCCAGTAGTTTCTTACCGGCCGGCTCTGGGGCCAACGTCCTGACTTTC.

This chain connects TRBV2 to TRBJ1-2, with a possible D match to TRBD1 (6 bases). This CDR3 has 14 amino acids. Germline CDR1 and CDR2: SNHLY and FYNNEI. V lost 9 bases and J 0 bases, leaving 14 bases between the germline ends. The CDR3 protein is CARQGQPANYGYTF. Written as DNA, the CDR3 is TGTGCCAGACAGGGACAACCAGCTAACTATGGCTACACCTTC.

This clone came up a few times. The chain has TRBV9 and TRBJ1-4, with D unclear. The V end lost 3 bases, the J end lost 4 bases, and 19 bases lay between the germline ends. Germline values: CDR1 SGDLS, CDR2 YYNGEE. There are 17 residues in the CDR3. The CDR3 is CASSDPRGRGGNEKLFF. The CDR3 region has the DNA TGTGCCAGCAGCGACCCTCGAGGGCGGGGAGGTAATGAAAAACTGTTTTTT. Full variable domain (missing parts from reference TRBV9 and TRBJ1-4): DSGVTQTPKHLITATGQRVTLRCSPRSGDLSVYWYQQSLDQGLQFLIQYYNGEERAKGNILERFSAQQFPDLHSELNLSSLELGDSALYFCASSDPRGRGGNEKLFFGSGTQLSVL.